This TCR beta chain comes out of a study of blood T cell repertoires in COVID-19. Study details: The United States, Italy and Spain were the sources of the acute and convalescent COVID-19 samples.

J lost 5 bases, V lost 1 base, and 7 bases had no gene match. CDR3 length: 15 amino acids. CDR1 and CDR2 from the germline V gene are SQVTM and ANQGSEA. Profiling relied on immunoSEQ multiplex PCR, and the TCRdb table lists in-frame clones only, not all of them. The table has roughly 250,000 clones, about nine tenths seen once. This TCR was sampled from a young woman who had recovered from COVID-19. Material: PBMCs or T cells enriched from blood (not recorded which). V gene TRBV29-1 combines with J gene TRBJ2-7; 11 nucleotides align to TRBD2. CDR3: CSVEGTSGSANEQYF. For the CDR3, the DNA is TGCAGCGTTGAAGGGACTAGCGGGTCAGCCAACGAGCAGTACTTC.